This T cell receptor (beta chain) was sequenced during a study of CD4+ T cells in melanoma. Remarks on this clone: Its antigen remains unidentified.

The data were produced by immunoSEQ multiplex PCR, yet TCRdb's version contains in-frame clones alone and is incomplete. The table shows some 110,000 clones, with 92% occurring only once. Study-wide results and caveats: A reported correlation linked neoantigen-specific CD4+ T cells to CD8+, macrophage and B cell function. Diverse differentiation states were reported for melanoma neoantigen-specific CD4+ T cells.

The TCR comes from a human donor with melanoma. The specimen sequenced was peripheral blood.

In nucleotides, the CDR3 is TGTGCCAGCAGCGTAGAGCCTAGGGGAGGATACGAGCAGTACTTC. Translating it yields CASSVEPRGGYEQYF. The chain couples TRBV9 to TRBJ2-7, with D possibly matching TRBD2 (6 bases). V was shortened by 0 bases and J by 4 bases, with 14 bases between the two germline ends. Germline CDR1 SGDLS, CDR2 YYNGEE. CDR3 length: 15 amino acids.